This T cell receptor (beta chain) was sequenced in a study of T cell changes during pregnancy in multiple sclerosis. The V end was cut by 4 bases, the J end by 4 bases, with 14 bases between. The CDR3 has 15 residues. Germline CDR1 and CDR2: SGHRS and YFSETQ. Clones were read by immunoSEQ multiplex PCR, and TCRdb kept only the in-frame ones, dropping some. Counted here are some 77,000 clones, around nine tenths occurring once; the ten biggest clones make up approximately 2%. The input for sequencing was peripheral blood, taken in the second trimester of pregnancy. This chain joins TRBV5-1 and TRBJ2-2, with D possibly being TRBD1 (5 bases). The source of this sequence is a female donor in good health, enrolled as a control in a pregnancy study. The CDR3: CASSPGDRSTGELFF. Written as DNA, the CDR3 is TGCGCCAGCAGCCCCGGTGACAGATCCACCGGGGAGCTGTTTTTT.